This T cell receptor beta chain derives from a study of identical twins. There are many counts of this clonotype. Antigen specificity is unknown. This CDR3 comprises 14 residues. Trimming removed 5 bases at V and 0 bases at J, with 11 bases between. CDR1 and CDR2 from the germline V gene are DFQATT and SNEGSKA (reference sequence). Notes on the study in general: Conclusions were drawn cross-sectionally by statistical analysis, without following the same donors. Twins shared beta out-of-frame sequences in excess, but this excess was weaker.

cDNA carried unique molecular identifiers, and a universal primer site was added by template switching. Each CDR3 protein is one row after TCRdb ran MiXCR on the 5' RACE reads. Here the sample spans 100,000 or so distinct CDR3 sequences, 5.5% to 7% being singletons. The chain has TRBV20-1 and TRBJ2-4; D is possibly TRBD1 (5 bases). This clonotype was sampled from a woman between 50 and 59 years old in good health. Specimen: memory T cells sorted from blood. The CDR3 region has the DNA TGCAGTGCTTGGACAAACGTAGCCAAAAACATTCAGTACTTC. Its translation is CSAWTNVAKNIQYF.